This paragraph covers one TCR beta chain sequence. The antigen remains undetermined. This sample was taken from a study of OX40 agonist ivuxolimab in advanced cancers. Measured with immunoSEQ multiplex PCR; TCRdb has only the in-frame clones, and not every one. The data contain tens of thousands of clones, roughly 89% of them singletons. General observations from the study: Averaging showed that CD8+ T cells had more expanded clones than CD4+ did.

This specimen was CD4+ or CD8+ T cells sorted from blood, taken in a trial of the OX40 agonist ivuxolimab. The receptor's source is an adult with an advanced solid tumor such as melanoma, head and neck, liver or kidney cancer.

CDR3 sequence reads: CASSPTGYGADTQYF. The CDR3, as DNA: TGTGCCAGCAGCCCGACAGGGTATGGCGCAGATACGCAGTATTTT. The chain recombines TRBV9 with TRBJ2-3, with 7 bases matching TRBD1. Germline assignment: CDR1 SGDLS and CDR2 YYNGEE. The CDR3 length is 15 residues. After removal of 4 bases from V and 4 bases from J, the junction contained 9 bases not matched to a gene.